The T cell receptor beta chain described here comes from a study of blood T cell repertoires in COVID-19 (dated by TCRdb to about 2020). With respect to the entire study: Samples from collaborators originated in the United States, Italy and Spain and spanned both the acute and convalescent phases of COVID-19. The prospective study material was composed of cDNA or gDNA derived from T cells, B-cell-depleted T cells, or PBMCs. Subjects who had been exposed to COVID-19, were actively infected with it, or had recovered from it provided the deeply sampled blood TCRbeta repertoires that made up the dataset. The repertoires were made available in a free public database intended to serve as a resource for research on the immune response to SARS-CoV-2. Samples were obtained from the ongoing ImmuneRACE study (first 160 participants) and from over 1,000 subjects provided by 6 global collaborators. Nearly every sample came with metadata listing a de-identified subject ID, COVID-19 status, age in years and sex. Where available, HLA class I and class II types were obtained from metadata supplied by the sample provider rather than from assay-based typing.

About this clone: Its specific antigen is unknown. One base away there is no much larger clone; base qualities are not given.

Results and caveats for the whole study, not just this receptor: Clinical and demographic metadata were provided uncurated, with the amount varying by source and participant.

The collaborating institutions used their own protocols to collect whole blood in K2EDTA tubes. For TCRbeta analysis, collaborator samples were shipped as frozen whole blood, as isolated PBMCs, or as DNA extracted from either sample type. The immunoSEQ Assay, a bias-controlled multiplex PCR, was used to amplify TCRbeta CDR3 regions from genomic DNA. Per the source publication's procedure: The number of nucleated cells in each sample was estimated from the amplification of reference gene primers within the assay. To quantify the absolute abundance of each unique TCRbeta CDR3 rearrangement, sequence reads were collapsed and filtered. For each sample, productive Simpson clonality was calculated by taking the square root of Simpson's diversity index across productive rearrangements. Drawn from immuneACCESS, this table holds only the in-frame rearrangements with V and J called that TCRdb kept. Clones are partly lost; checked studies trace under half to an unresolved V gene and leave the rest unexplained. D and trimming were read from the DNA, whereas the V and J calls and clone size are those reported in that table. This sample is represented by tens of thousands of clones; around 83% of them were singletons. The ten most abundant clones make up roughly 3.9% of the sample.

The CDR3, from cysteine to phenylalanine, totals 16 residues. Only CDR3 DNA remains: 48 bases, in frame from the first base. The germline V gene (reference sequence) yields LNHNV for CDR1 and YYDKDF for CDR2. The junction shows trimming of 9 bases on V and 5 bases on J, and the gene matches do not reach 13 bases of it. The sequence derives from a man in his 70s with active COVID-19. The V and J segments used are TRBV15 and TRBJ2-5; TRBD2 agrees with 12 junctional bases. Sequenced sample: peripheral blood. The CDR3 sequence is CATSGLAGTLGETQYF. The sequence in DNA is TGTGCCACGTCGGGACTAGCGGGCACCCTGGGGGAGACCCAGTACTTC.